Presented here are 25 T cell receptor beta chains from one specimen sequenced in a study of blood T cell repertoires in COVID-19 (TCRdb year 2020). Library preparation employed the immunoSEQ multiplex PCR assay. TCRdb carries this immuneACCESS record with in-frame sequences only. Its versions omit some clonotypes, under half of them owing to an unresolved V gene in the studies checked, with the rest unexplained. Here the sample has around 400,000 clones; about 90% occur a single time. The ten largest clones represent around 9.3% of the sample. The sequenced sample was peripheral blood. These receptors originate from a woman aged 30 to 39 with COVID-19, enrolled during active disease.

The chain is built from TRBV7-5 and TRBJ1-6; the table's D call, TRBD1, was not checked against the DNA. TRBV7-5 is a pseudogene. CDR3 length: 16 residues. CDR3: CARSRTGGGYNSPLHF. CDR3 bases: TGTGCCAGAAGCAGGACAGGGGGCGGTTATAATTCACCCCTCCACTTT.

This chain uses TRBV7-3 with TRBJ2-2, with TRBD2 matching 10 bases. CDR3 length: 17 amino acids. The V gene's germline CDR1 is SGHTA and CDR2 FQGTGA. With 4 bases clipped from V and 0 bases from J, the junction kept 5 bases outside the gene matches. In DNA, the CDR3 is TGTGCCAGCAGCTCACCCCTAGCGGGAGCGAACACCGGGGAGCTGTTTTTT. Translated: CASSSPLAGANTGELFF.

V is TRBV6-6 and J is TRBJ2-7; D perhaps matches TRBD1 (7 bases). This CDR3 comprises 13 residues. Trimming left V 2 bases short and J 7 bases short, with 12 bases between. The germline gives CDR1 MNHNY, CDR2 SVGAGI (reference sequence). The CDR3 nucleotides are TGTGCCAGCAGTTACCCGACAGGGAGGGAGCAGTACTTC. As protein: CASSYPTGREQYF.

The chain employs TRBV10-3 and TRBJ2-2; no clear D gene. This CDR3 spans 12 amino acids. Trimming pared 6 bases from V and 7 bases from J, leaving 9 bases between. Germline CDR1 reads ENHRY; CDR2 reads SYGVKD. The CDR3: CAIRNMVGELFF. The CDR3 nucleotides are TGTGCCATCAGGAACATGGTCGGGGAGCTGTTTTTT.

The chain joins TRBV6-2 or TRBV6-3 to TRBJ2-5; weak D call: TRBD2 (6 bases). V was trimmed by 6 bases and J by 3 bases, leaving 23 bases between them. The CDR3 totals 17 residues. Germline V gives CDR1 MNHEY, CDR2 SVGEGT. The CDR3 DNA reads as TGTGCCAGCAGCCCACCCATGGAGGGCATAATTAAAGAGACCCAGTACTTC. It translates to CASSPPMEGIIKETQYF.

This clone was observed a few times. J is TRBJ1-6 and V is TRBV4-1; 8 bases are shared with TRBD1. The CDR3 has 14 amino acids. Germline V CDR1 and CDR2: MGHRA, YSYEKL. J lost 7 bases, V lost 6 bases, and 5 bases had no gene match. The chain's CDR3 is CASSRTGSNSPLHF. CDR3 in DNA: TGCGCCAGCAGTCGGACAGGGAGCAATTCACCCCTCCACTTT.

This sequence joins TRBV10-1 and TRBJ2-7; perhaps TRBD2 as D (6 bases). The CDR3 covers 15 residues. Between the trimmed V and J ends, which lost 2 bases and 2 bases, there was a span of 13 bases. Germline V gene lookup returns CDR1 WNHNN and CDR2 SYGVQD (reference sequence). CDR3 bases: TGCGCCAGCAGTGAGGGGCCTAGCGACCCCTACGAGCAGTACTTC. Translated, it gives CASSEGPSDPYEQYF.

This chain connects TRBV3-1 (or the pseudogene TRBV3-2) to TRBJ2-7; TRBD2 agrees at 12 bases. This CDR3 has 18 residues. From germline, CDR1 is LGHDT and CDR2 YNNKEL (reference sequence). V shed 1 base, J shed 3 bases, and the junction held 10 bases outside the gene matches. The CDR3 nucleotides read TGTGCCAGCAGCCAAGTTGCTAGCGGGAGGGGTTGGGTCTACGAGCAGTACTTC. Its protein is CASSQVASGRGWVYEQYF.

The chain combines TRBV18 with TRBJ2-5; D gene uncertain. Germline CDR1 and CDR2: KGHSH and LQKENI. Trimming cost V 2 bases and J 5 bases, with 9 bases left between them. The CDR3 loop spans 13 amino acids. The CDR3 bases are TGTGCCAGCTCACCAAGCCTACAGGAGACCCAGTACTTC. Translation gives CASSPSLQETQYF.

The chain has TRBV28 and TRBJ2-7; TRBD1 aligns across 8 bases. The CDR3 covers 13 residues. Germline-derived CDR1 and CDR2 are MDHEN and SYDVKM. J lost 1 base, V lost 8 bases, and 4 bases had no gene match. The CDR3 loop reads CASRTGTSYEQYF. The CDR3 DNA reads TGTGCCAGCCGGACAGGGACATCCTACGAGCAGTACTTC.

This chain joins TRBV6-2 or TRBV6-3 and TRBJ1-2; D ambiguous. Trimming left V 6 bases short and J 3 bases short, with 11 bases between. The CDR3 extends over 13 amino acids. The germline CDR1 and CDR2 sequences are MNHEY and SVGEGT. CDR3 residues: CASSRQSDYGYTF. The CDR3 DNA reads as TGTGCCAGCAGCCGGCAGTCAGACTATGGCTACACCTTC.

The gene calls are TRBV18 and TRBJ2-7; possibly TRBD1 for D (6 bases). This CDR3 region has 13 residues. Trimming cost V 6 bases and J 2 bases, with 11 bases left between them. Germline values: CDR1 KGHSH, CDR2 LQKENI. CDR3 DNA sequence: TGTGCCAGCTCCCTCAGGACAGCCTACGAGCAGTACTTC. It codes for CASSLRTAYEQYF.

The chain links TRBV27 to TRBJ2-7; D remains unclear. V was cut by 0 bases and J by 5 bases, with 8 bases left in between. The CDR3 extends over 13 amino acids. Germline CDR1 reads MNHEY; CDR2 reads SMNVEV (reference sequence). The CDR3 coding sequence is TGTGCCAGCAGTTTATCGACTTCCAACGAGCAGTACTTC. It codes for CASSLSTSNEQYF.

V and J are TRBV30 and TRBJ2-3, with unresolved D. V dropped 0 bases and J dropped 5 bases, with 6 bases sitting between them. The CDR3 has 12 residues. Germline V CDR1 and CDR2: GTSNPN, SVGIG (reference sequence). The CDR3 nucleotides are TGTGCCTGGAGTGTATCGGGAGATACGCAGTATTTT. It specifies CAWSVSGDTQYF.

This chain links TRBV7-9 with TRBJ2-5; 10 bases fit TRBD1. Germline CDR1 SEHNR, CDR2 FQNEAQ (reference sequence). Unmatched junction bases numbered 1, after V lost 0 bases and J lost 3 bases. This CDR3 comprises 15 residues. CDR3 sequence reads: CASSLAGTGEETQYF. CDR3 sequence (DNA): TGTGCCAGCAGCTTAGCGGGGACAGGGGAAGAGACCCAGTACTTC.

The J gene is TRBJ1-5, the V gene TRBV19, with 11 bases lining up with TRBD1. The CDR3 consists of 15 residues. V lost 6 bases, J lost 5 bases, and 6 bases stayed unmatched. CDR1 and CDR2 from the germline V gene are LNHDA and SQIVND (reference sequence). The DNA of the CDR3 is TGTGCCAGTAGGAAGGACAGGGGGCAGGATCAGCCCCAGCATTTT. This encodes CASRKDRGQDQPQHF.

This sequence joins TRBV2 and TRBJ2-7; weak D call: TRBD1 (6 bases). CDR1 SNHLY and CDR2 FYNNEI come from the germline V gene. CDR3 size: 11 residues. V lost 6 bases to trimming and J lost 6 bases, with 9 bases between them. The DNA for the CDR3 is TGTGCCAGCAGCAACAGGGTCGAGCAGTACTTC. Translating it yields CASSNRVEQYF. The variable domain in full, with the rest retrieved from reference TRBV2 and TRBJ2-7, is EPEVTQTPSHQVTQMGQEVILRCVPISNHLYFYWYRQILGQKVEFLVSFYNNEISEKSEIFDDQFSVERPDGSNFTLKIRSTKLEDSAMYFCASSNRVEQYFGPGTRLTVT.

J is TRBJ2-7 and V is TRBV10-3; tentative D call: TRBD2 (6 bases). This CDR3 is 10 amino acids long. CDR1 is ENHRY and CDR2 is SYGVKD in the germline V gene. The CDR3 protein is CFGEAGEQYF. In DNA form, the CDR3 reads TGTTTCGGGGAGGCGGGCGAGCAGTACTTC.

This clone has more than one count but fewer than ten. The chain is built from TRBV9 and TRBJ2-5; D not certain. With 3 bases removed from V and 5 bases from J, the gap between germline ends came to 11 bases. CDR1 SGDLS and CDR2 YYNGEE come from the germline V gene. This CDR3 contains 13 residues. This CDR3 is CASSATTRETQYF. DNA of the CDR3: TGTGCCAGCAGCGCCACTACCCGGGAGACCCAGTACTTC.

The chain links TRBV5-6 to TRBJ2-4, with D perhaps TRBD2 (6 bases). Looked up from germline, CDR1 is SGHDT and CDR2 is YYEEEE. The CDR3 is 13 amino acids. Trimming shortened V by 0 bases and J by 8 bases, and 9 bases separated the two germline ends. CDR3 sequence: CASSLGLGDIQYF. Here the CDR3 DNA reads TGTGCCAGCAGCTTGGGACTAGGTGACATTCAGTACTTC.

The chain has TRBV7-3 and TRBJ2-1, with 8 bases that match TRBD2. Looked up from germline, CDR1 is SGHTA and CDR2 is FQGTGA. The CDR3 has 15 amino acids. J lost 6 bases, V lost 4 bases, and 8 bases had no gene match. The CDR3 here is CASSSDGLARNEQFF. The CDR3 DNA is TGTGCCAGCAGCTCGGATGGACTAGCCCGCAATGAGCAGTTCTTC.

The chain employs TRBV3-1 (or the pseudogene TRBV3-2) and TRBJ2-1, with D perhaps matching TRBD1 (5 bases). The length of the CDR3 is 14 residues. Germline V CDR1 and CDR2: LGHDT, YNNKEL (reference sequence). Trimming removed 2 bases at V and 3 bases at J, with 8 bases between. Here the CDR3 reads CASSQPQGYNEQFF. In DNA form, the CDR3 reads TGTGCCAGCAGCCAACCTCAGGGCTACAATGAGCAGTTCTTC.

This chain connects TRBV19 to TRBJ2-2, with D tentatively TRBD2 (6 bases). The V gene's germline CDR1 is LNHDA and CDR2 SQIVND (reference sequence). The CDR3 runs 13 residues. Trimming removed 9 bases at V and 1 base at J, with 9 bases between. DNA for the CDR3: TGTGCCAGCCCGCGGGAGAACACCGGGGAGCTGTTTTTT. This gives the protein CASPRENTGELFF.

This rearrangement joins TRBV11-3 to TRBJ2-5, with 7 bases aligning to TRBD1. Germline V gene data show CDR1 as SGHNT and CDR2 as YENEEA. The CDR3 has 16 residues. J lost 4 bases, V lost 2 bases, and 10 bases had no gene match. The CDR3 region is CASSLRSGAGGETQYF. The CDR3 DNA follows: TGTGCCAGCAGCTTAAGGTCCGGGGCAGGGGGAGAGACCCAGTACTTC.

The chain is built from TRBV7-3 and TRBJ1-4; 10 nucleotides line up with TRBD1. CDR3 length: 13 residues. Germline CDR1 and CDR2: SGHTA and FQGTGA. The V gene end was trimmed by 3 bases and the J gene end by 8 bases; junction bases not matched to a gene: 0. DNA of the CDR3: TGTGCCAGCAGCTTGGGACAGGGGGAAAAACTGTTTTTT. This encodes CASSLGQGEKLFF. The whole variable domain, filled in from reference TRBV7-3 and TRBJ1-4, reads GAGVSQTPSNKVTEKGKYVELRCDPISGHTALYWYRQSLGQGPEFLIYFQGTGAADDSGLPNDRFFAVRPEGSVSTLKIQRTERGDSAVYLCASSLGQGEKLFFGSGTQLSVL.